The 20 T cell receptor beta chains reported below all come from one sample, sequenced in a study of T cell responses to AZD1222 COVID-19 vaccine. The protocol was immunoSEQ multiplex PCR, while the TCRdb copy is restricted to in-frame clones and leaves out a portion. The sample contains under 200,000 clones, roughly 91% of which appear only once. The sample in question was peripheral blood, obtained on day 0 of AZD1222 vaccination. These receptors all stem from an adult in good health.

The chain is built from TRBV29-1 and TRBJ1-2; 7 bases fit TRBD1. The CDR3 spans 13 residues. Germline trimming cut 6 bases from V and 2 bases from J; bases unmatched to any gene: 6. The V gene's germline CDR1 is SQVTM and CDR2 ANQGSEA. CDR3 in amino acids: CSVGPGGNYGYTF. DNA for the CDR3: TGCAGCGTGGGCCCAGGGGGGAACTATGGCTACACCTTC.

This clone showed up just once. V and J are TRBV19 and TRBJ2-1, with D tentatively TRBD1 (6 bases). Germline V gene lookup returns CDR1 LNHDA and CDR2 SQIVND (reference sequence). V lost 5 bases to trimming and J lost 6 bases, with 14 bases between them. The CDR3 runs to 14 residues. This chain's CDR3 is CASSAGQSSNEQFF. The CDR3 bases are TGTGCCAGTAGTGCCGGACAGTCCAGCAATGAGCAGTTCTTC.

The V call is TRBV11-2, the J call TRBJ2-5; 9 nucleotides match TRBD1. V dropped 9 bases and J dropped 5; count of bases not matched to a gene: 13. There are 15 residues in the CDR3. Germline CDR1 SGHAT, CDR2 FQNNGV. The CDR3 is CASTSGQGVRETQYF. In nucleotides, the CDR3 is TGTGCCAGTACCTCGGGACAGGGAGTTCGCGAGACCCAGTACTTC.

This chain uses TRBV5-1 with TRBJ2-4; possible D gene TRBD2, 5 bases. CDR1 SGHRS and CDR2 YFSETQ come from the germline V gene. This CDR3 spans 15 amino acids. V was cut by 0 bases and J by 2 bases, with 9 bases left in between. In DNA, the CDR3 is TGCGCCAGCAGCTTGGAGGCGGGCACCAAAAACATTCAGTACTTC. Its translation: CASSLEAGTKNIQYF. Full variable domain (remainder filled in from reference TRBV5-1 and TRBJ2-4): KAGVTQTPRYLIKTRGQQVTLSCSPISGHRSVSWYQQTPGQGLQFLFEYFSETQRNKGNFPGRFSGRQFSNSRSEMNVSTLELGDSALYLCASSLEAGTKNIQYFGAGTRLSVL.

The chain uses TRBV7-2 and TRBJ2-4; D not resolved. Germline V gene sequence: CDR1 SGHTA, CDR2 FQGNSA. V was clipped by 4 bases and J by 0 bases, with 10 bases between them. This CDR3 spans 15 amino acids. CDR3 DNA sequence: TGTGCCAGCAGCTCAATACAACTAGCCAAAAACATTCAGTACTTC. It translates to CASSSIQLAKNIQYF.

The rearrangement links TRBV5-1 to TRBJ2-7; tentative D call: TRBD1 (5 bases). Trimming took off 4 bases at V and 4 bases at J, with 30 bases between the two ends. Germline V gene data show CDR1 as SGHRS and CDR2 as YFSETQ. The CDR3 length is 19 residues. This CDR3 reads CASSADPLDQQAPLYEQYF. The CDR3 nucleotides read TGCGCCAGCAGCGCAGACCCCCTCGACCAACAGGCTCCTTTGTACGAGCAGTACTTC.

This clone was recorded only once. The chain joins TRBV18 to TRBJ2-3, with 8 positions matching TRBD1. The CDR3 is made up of 15 amino acids. CDR1 and CDR2 from the germline V gene are KGHSH and LQKENI. Trimming removed 3 bases from V and 2 bases from J; junction bases left unmatched: 4. In DNA form, the CDR3 reads TGTGCCAGCTCACCGCCGGGACAGGCCACAGATACGCAGTATTTT. Protein: CASSPPGQATDTQYF.

J is TRBJ1-4 and V is TRBV6-5; no clear D. The length of the CDR3 is 12 residues. Germline V gene lookup returns CDR1 MNHEY and CDR2 SVGAGI. V was pared by 5 bases and J by 7 bases, with 8 bases between. The DNA for the CDR3 is TGTGCCAGCAGTCTACAGCTTGAAAAACTGTTTTTT. Encoded protein: CASSLQLEKLFF.

The chain combines TRBV5-6 with TRBJ2-7, with D possibly TRBD2 on 5 matching bases. The germline V gene encodes CDR1 SGHDT and CDR2 YYEEEE. V lost 4 bases and J 7 bases, leaving 12 bases between the germline ends. The CDR3 is 12 amino acids. This chain's CDR3 is CASSAQSGEQYF. DNA of the CDR3: TGTGCCAGCAGCGCACAGTCGGGAGAGCAGTACTTC.

The chain recombines TRBV19 with TRBJ1-6, with D hard to call. The CDR3 spans 12 residues. Looked up from germline, CDR1 is LNHDA and CDR2 is SQIVND (reference sequence). Trimming removed 6 bases at V and 6 bases at J, with 6 bases between. DNA of the CDR3: TGTGCCAGTAGCGTGACTAATTCACCCCTCCACTTT. As protein: CASSVTNSPLHF. The variable domain in full, completed from reference TRBV19 and TRBJ1-6, reads DGGITQSPKYLFRKEGQNVTLSCEQNLNHDAMYWYRQDPGQGLRLIYYSQIVNDFQKGDIAEGYSVSREKKESFPLTVTSAQKNPTAFYLCASSVTNSPLHFGNGTRLTVT.

The DNA of the CDR3 is TGTGCCAGCAGATCCACTAGCGAGGGAGAGACCCAGTACTTC. Its protein product is CASRSTSEGETQYF. This chain connects TRBV11-2 to TRBJ2-5, with 7 positions matching TRBD2. The CDR3 extends over 14 amino acids. Trimming at V came to 6 bases and at J to 4 bases, leaving 8 bases not matched to a gene. Germline V gene sequence: CDR1 SGHAT, CDR2 FQNNGV.

A word on this clone: An end of the junction does not agree with germline; a read error may underlie this. The J gene is TRBJ2-1, the V gene TRBV7-2, with TRBD2 matching 10 bases. The CDR3 contains 15 residues. Germline V lookup: CDR1 SGHTA, CDR2 FQGNSA. CDR3 in amino acids: CASSSPLAGDKEQFF. CDR3 nucleotides: TGTGCCAGCAGCTCCCCCCTAGCGGGGGACAAGGAGCAGTTCTTC.

V gene TRBV2 combines with J gene TRBJ1-2, with TRBD1 matching 7 bases. Germline V gene sequence: CDR1 SNHLY, CDR2 FYNNEI. This CDR3 is 14 amino acids long. V dropped 6 bases and J dropped 6; count of bases not matched to a gene: 10. The CDR3 region is CASSLQGRLNGYTF. The CDR3 region has the DNA TGTGCCAGCAGCTTACAGGGGCGACTGAATGGCTACACCTTC.

CDR3 sequence reads: CAMGQGDEQYF. The DNA of the CDR3 is TGTGCAATGGGACAGGGCGACGAGCAGTACTTC. The chain uses TRBV28 and TRBJ2-7, with TRBD1 matching over 9 bases. The CDR3 has 11 residues. Germline assignment: CDR1 MDHEN and CDR2 SYDVKM.

The chain joins TRBV12-3 or TRBV12-4 to TRBJ2-5; D might be TRBD2 (6 bases). V lost 4 bases and J lost 9, with 12 bases in between. This CDR3 spans 12 amino acids. DNA for the CDR3: TGTGCCAGCAGTTGGCCCCGGAGGGCCCAGTACTTC. This gives the protein CASSWPRRAQYF.

The chain carries TRBV4-2 and TRBJ1-3; D not certain. This CDR3 has 17 amino acids. V shed 0 bases and J shed 0 bases, with 12 bases lying between them. Germline V gene data show CDR1 as LGHNA and CDR2 as YNFKEQ. CDR3 nucleotides: TGTGCCAGCAGCCAAGATCGGCTGGGGTACTCTGGAAACACCATATATTTT. The encoded protein is CASSQDRLGYSGNTIYF.

J is TRBJ2-7 and V is TRBV9; D possibly corresponds to TRBD1 (6 bases). The CDR3 is 14 residues long. Germline V gene lookup returns CDR1 SGDLS and CDR2 YYNGEE. Between the trimmed V and J ends, which lost 6 bases and 5 bases, there was a span of 18 bases. CDR3 sequence reads: CASTATGMGHEQYF. The CDR3 DNA sequence: TGTGCCAGCACCGCCACAGGGATGGGACACGAGCAGTACTTC.

The J gene is TRBJ2-1, the V gene TRBV7-2; 15 nucleotides match TRBD2. Trimming at V came to 5 bases and at J to 10 bases, leaving 6 bases not matched to a gene. Germline CDR1 is SGHTA and CDR2 is FQGNSA. The CDR3 has 15 residues. DNA of the CDR3: TGTGCCAGCAGCCCAGGGACTAGCGGGAGGTGGGAGCAGTTCTTC. The encoded protein is CASSPGTSGRWEQFF. Filled out from reference TRBV7-2 and TRBJ2-1, the complete variable domain reads GAGVSQSPSNKVTEKGKDVELRCDPISGHTALYWYRQSLGQGLEFLIYFQGNSAPDKSGLPSDRFSAERTGGSVSTLTIQRTQQEDSAVYLCASSPGTSGRWEQFFGPGTRLTVL.

The DNA for the CDR3 is TGTGCCAGCAGCTTAATTGGGACAGGGATTAGCGAGCAGTACTTC. As protein: CASSLIGTGISEQYF. The V and J genes are TRBV7-3 and TRBJ2-7; TRBD1 aligns across 9 bases. CDR3 length: 15 residues. The V and J ends lost 1 base and 6 bases, in that order; junction bases with no gene match: 7. The germline V gene has CDR1 SGHTA and CDR2 FQGTGA.

The chain employs TRBV9 and TRBJ2-5; 8 bases line up with TRBD2. The CDR3 totals 21 residues. Germline assignment: CDR1 SGDLS and CDR2 YYNGEE. V gave up 3 bases and J gave up 2 bases; unmatched junction bases: 24. This CDR3 is CASSASTPRTSRPGPQETQYF. In nucleotides, the CDR3 is TGTGCCAGCAGCGCCTCAACCCCACGGACTAGCAGACCCGGCCCTCAAGAGACCCAGTACTTC. Full variable domain (rest looked up from reference TRBV9 and TRBJ2-5): DSGVTQTPKHLITATGQRVTLRCSPRSGDLSVYWYQQSLDQGLQFLIQYYNGEERAKGNILERFSAQQFPDLHSELNLSSLELGDSALYFCASSASTPRTSRPGPQETQYFGPGTRLLVL.